A single sample gave rise to the 13 T cell receptor beta chains below, sequenced in a study of blood T cell repertoires in COVID-19. The table came from immunoSEQ multiplex PCR; TCRdb's copy has only in-frame clones and leaves some out. This sample has 250,000 to 350,000 clones, with roughly 87% found just once. The material sequenced was PBMCs or T cells enriched from blood (not recorded which). Receptors were obtained from a woman between 18 and 29 years old who had recovered from COVID-19.

This clone showed up just a few times. The V gene is TRBV7-3, the J gene TRBJ2-7, with 7 bases aligning to TRBD1. The V gene's germline CDR1 is SGHTA and CDR2 FQGTGA. V dropped 1 base and J dropped 2; count of bases not matched to a gene: 5. The CDR3 is 15 residues long. CDR3 sequence (DNA): TGTGCCAGCAGCTTAAGACAGGGCAGCACCTACGAGCAGTACTTC. Amino acids: CASSLRQGSTYEQYF. The full variable domain, with the rest looked up from reference TRBV7-3 and TRBJ2-7, is GAGVSQTPSNKVTEKGKYVELRCDPISGHTALYWYRQSLGQGPEFLIYFQGTGAADDSGLPNDRFFAVRPEGSVSTLKIQRTERGDSAVYLCASSLRQGSTYEQYFGPGTRLTVT.

This clone was seen more than once but under ten times. J is TRBJ2-1 and V is TRBV6-9; 8 nucleotides align to TRBD1. CDR1 and CDR2 from the germline V gene are MNHGY and SVAAGI. The junction had 15 bases not matched to a gene; V was cut back by 2 bases and J by 12 bases. This CDR3 region has 16 residues. The CDR3 loop reads CASSYTSRRSGTGQFF. The DNA for the CDR3 is TGTGCCAGCAGTTATACCAGCCGGCGTTCCGGGACAGGGCAGTTCTTC.

The chain joins TRBV18 to TRBJ1-2; D ambiguous. Trimming took 3 bases from V and 0 from J, leaving 14 bases between them. The CDR3 totals 16 residues. Per the germline V gene, CDR1 is KGHSH and CDR2 is LQKENI. DNA of the CDR3: TGTGCCAGCTCACCCAGCGGGGTCCCCCCTAACTATGGCTACACCTTC. This encodes CASSPSGVPPNYGYTF.

This sequence joins TRBV29-1 and TRBJ2-7; 8 bases line up with TRBD1. CDR3 size: 14 residues. The V and J ends lost 2 bases and 4 bases, in that order; junction bases with no gene match: 7. In germline, CDR1 is SQVTM, CDR2 ANQGSEA. The CDR3 region has the DNA TGCAGCGTTGAATCAGGGGGCGCGGAGTACGAGCAGTACTTC. This sequence encodes CSVESGGAEYEQYF.

The chain uses TRBV5-1 and TRBJ2-2; perhaps TRBD1 as D (5 bases). There are 13 residues in the CDR3. The V end was cut by 0 bases, the J end by 6 bases, with 6 bases between. Germline V gives CDR1 SGHRS, CDR2 YFSETQ. CDR3 residues: CASSLGGPGELFF. DNA of the CDR3: TGCGCCAGCAGCTTGGGGGGCCCCGGGGAGCTGTTTTTT.

In this sample, this clone turned up a few times. The chain links TRBV2 to TRBJ2-3, with D unresolved. This CDR3 has 13 amino acids. The germline V gene encodes CDR1 SNHLY and CDR2 FYNNEI. The CDR3 coding sequence is TGTGCTACGTCCAGGATTACCGCAGATACGCAGTATTTT. Its translation is CATSRITADTQYF.

The chain uses TRBV2 and TRBJ2-7, with a possible D match to TRBD1 (5 bases). Trimming shortened V by 4 bases and J by 3 bases, and 10 bases separated the two germline ends. The CDR3 is made up of 13 amino acids. CDR1 SNHLY and CDR2 FYNNEI come from the germline V gene. CDR3 coding DNA: TGTGCCAGCAGTGTTTGGGGCCTCTACGAGCAGTACTTC. Its protein product is CASSVWGLYEQYF.

The chain couples TRBV3-1 (or the pseudogene TRBV3-2) to TRBJ2-7, with 7 bases fitting TRBD2. V lost 4 bases and J lost 7; bases outside the gene matches: 10. The CDR3 is 14 residues long. Looked up from germline, CDR1 is LGHDT and CDR2 is YNNKEL (reference sequence). CDR3: CASSRMLTSEEQYF. In nucleotides, the CDR3 is TGTGCCAGCAGCCGCATGTTAACTAGCGAAGAGCAGTACTTC.

The rearrangement uses TRBV7-9 and TRBJ2-5; 7 nucleotides line up with TRBD1. The germline V gene encodes CDR1 SEHNR and CDR2 FQNEAQ (reference sequence). Trimming cost V 5 bases and J 4 bases; bases outside gene matches: 7. The CDR3 spans 14 residues. Here the CDR3 reads CASSPTGAGETQYF. The CDR3 nucleotides are TGTGCCAGCAGCCCAACAGGGGCCGGAGAGACCCAGTACTTC.

This clone was recorded a few times. The chain links TRBV5-1 to TRBJ2-7; 14 bases are a match to TRBD2. J gave up 5 bases and V 4 bases, and 2 bases lay outside the gene matches. CDR3 length: 14 residues. Germline V gives CDR1 SGHRS, CDR2 YFSETQ. CDR3 DNA: TGCGCCAGCAGCCCGGGACTAGCGGGAGACGAGCAGTACTTC. It specifies CASSPGLAGDEQYF.

The chain carries TRBV6-5 and TRBJ1-4; D is perhaps TRBD1 (5 bases). Trimming left V 6 bases short and J 4 bases short, with 6 bases between. CDR1 is MNHEY and CDR2 is SVGAGI in the germline V gene. The CDR3 extends over 12 amino acids. CDR3 bases: TGTGCCAGCAGCGACAGTAATGAAAAACTGTTTTTT. Its translation: CASSDSNEKLFF.

The chain links TRBV4-3 to TRBJ2-1, with 10 bases identical to TRBD2. The CDR3 covers 17 residues. The J segment lost 6 bases and the V segment lost 0 bases, leaving 8 bases of the junction unmatched. Per germline, CDR1 LGHNA and CDR2 YSLEER. The DNA for the CDR3 is TGCGCCAGCAGCCAAGACAACCAGCGGGGGGGCCTCAATGAGCAGTTCTTC. Translation: CASSQDNQRGGLNEQFF.

This chain links TRBV30 with TRBJ1-2; 7 bases are a match to TRBD1. The trim removed 0 bases at V and 1 base at J, leaving 8 bases unmatched. The CDR3 contains 16 residues. Germline values: CDR1 GTSNPN, CDR2 SVGIG (reference sequence). The CDR3: CAWSVEGASGNYGYTF. The CDR3 nucleotides are TGTGCCTGGAGTGTAGAGGGGGCGAGTGGTAACTATGGCTACACCTTC.